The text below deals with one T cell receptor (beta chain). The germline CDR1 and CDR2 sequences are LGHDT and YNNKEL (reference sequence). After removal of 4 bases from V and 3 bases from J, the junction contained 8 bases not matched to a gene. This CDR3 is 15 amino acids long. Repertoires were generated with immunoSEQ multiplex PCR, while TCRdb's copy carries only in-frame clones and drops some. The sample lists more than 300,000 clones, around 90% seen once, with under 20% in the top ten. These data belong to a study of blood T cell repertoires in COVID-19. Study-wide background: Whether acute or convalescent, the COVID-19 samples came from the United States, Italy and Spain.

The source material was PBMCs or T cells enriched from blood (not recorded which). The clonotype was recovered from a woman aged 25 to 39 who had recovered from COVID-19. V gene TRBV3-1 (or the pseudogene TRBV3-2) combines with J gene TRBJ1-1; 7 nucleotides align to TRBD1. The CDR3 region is CASSPRQGSDTEAFF. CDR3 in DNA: TGTGCCAGCAGCCCCAGACAGGGTTCGGACACTGAAGCTTTCTTT.